The source of this TCR beta chain is a study of blood T cell repertoires in COVID-19. Study details: The United States, Italy and Spain supplied acute and convalescent COVID-19 samples. In each case, the material was cDNA or gDNA derived from T cells, B-cell-depleted T cells, or PBMCs.

This CDR3 has 16 residues. The V gene's germline CDR1 is SNHLY and CDR2 FYNNEI. Trimming took 7 bases from V and 2 from J, leaving 18 bases between them. In the authors' workflow: Amplified reference gene primers provided the basis for estimating nucleated cell counts. Profiling relied on immunoSEQ multiplex PCR, and the TCRdb table lists in-frame clones only, not all of them. Clone size and V and J calls were adopted from that table, with D and trimming inferred from the DNA. This table has around 250,000 clones, 70% to 85% appearing once. Sequencing input: peripheral blood. The chain carries TRBV2 and TRBJ1-3; a weak D match, TRBD1 (5 bases). The receptor's source is an elderly woman with acute or convalescent COVID-19. The CDR3, as DNA: TGTGCCAGCAACTATAGGGCCCCAGGGCCTGGAAACACCATATATTTT. It codes for CASNYRAPGPGNTIYF.